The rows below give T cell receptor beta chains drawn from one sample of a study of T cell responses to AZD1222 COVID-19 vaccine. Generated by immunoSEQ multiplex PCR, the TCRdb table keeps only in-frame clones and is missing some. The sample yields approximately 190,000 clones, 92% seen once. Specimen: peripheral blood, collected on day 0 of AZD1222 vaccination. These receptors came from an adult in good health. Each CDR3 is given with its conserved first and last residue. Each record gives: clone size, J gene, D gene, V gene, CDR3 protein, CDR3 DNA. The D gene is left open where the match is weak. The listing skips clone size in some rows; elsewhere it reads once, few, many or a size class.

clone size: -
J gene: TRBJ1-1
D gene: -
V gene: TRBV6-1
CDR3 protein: CASSEALVNTEAFF
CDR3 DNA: TGTGCCAGCAGTGAAGCGCTGGTGAACACTGAAGCTTTCTTT

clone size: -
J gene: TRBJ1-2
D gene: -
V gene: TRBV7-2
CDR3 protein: CASIVTGANYGYTF
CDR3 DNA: TGTGCCAGCATCGTGACGGGAGCTAACTATGGCTACACCTTC

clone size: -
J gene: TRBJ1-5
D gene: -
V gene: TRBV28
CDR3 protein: CASRLTQQPQHF
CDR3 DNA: TGTGCCAGCAGACTCACCCAGCAGCCCCAGCATTTT

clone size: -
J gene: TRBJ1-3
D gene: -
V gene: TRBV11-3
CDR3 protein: CASSPSRHTAGNTIYF
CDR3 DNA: TGTGCCAGCAGCCCCAGTCGACATACCGCGGGTAACACCATATATTTT

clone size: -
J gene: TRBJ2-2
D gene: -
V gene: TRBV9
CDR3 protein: CASSASWGSDTGELFF
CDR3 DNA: TGTGCCAGCAGCGCCTCCTGGGGGTCCGACACCGGGGAGCTGTTTTTT

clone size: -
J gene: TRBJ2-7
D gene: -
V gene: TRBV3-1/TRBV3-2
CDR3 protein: CASSQDHTGLYEQYF
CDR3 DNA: TGTGCCAGCAGCCAAGATCACACAGGGCTCTACGAGCAGTACTTC

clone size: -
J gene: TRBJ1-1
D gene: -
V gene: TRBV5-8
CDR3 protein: CASRGGPELLWNTEAFF
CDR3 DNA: TGTGCCAGCAGGGGGGGTCCAGAACTTTTGTGGAACACTGAAGCTTTCTTT

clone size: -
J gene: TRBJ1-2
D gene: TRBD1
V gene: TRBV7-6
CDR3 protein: CASSPGTGLANYGYTF
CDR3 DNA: TGTGCCAGCAGCCCCGGGACAGGGTTAGCTAACTATGGCTACACCTTC

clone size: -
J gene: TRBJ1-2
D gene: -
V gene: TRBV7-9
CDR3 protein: CASTIGDNYGYTF
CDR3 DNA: TGTGCCAGCACCATTGGAGATAACTATGGCTACACCTTC

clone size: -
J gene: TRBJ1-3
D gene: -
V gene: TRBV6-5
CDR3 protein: CASTPGPVSGNTIYF
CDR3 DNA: TGTGCCAGCACTCCGGGACCGGTCTCTGGAAACACCATATATTTT

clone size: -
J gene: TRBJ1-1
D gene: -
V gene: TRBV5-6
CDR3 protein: CASSLAELRREAFF
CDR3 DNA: TGTGCCAGCAGCTTGGCGGAACTACGTCGTGAAGCTTTCTTT

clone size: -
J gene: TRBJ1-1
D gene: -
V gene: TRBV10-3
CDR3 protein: CAISGEVSTEAFF
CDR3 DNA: TGTGCCATCAGTGGGGAGGTGAGCACTGAAGCTTTCTTT

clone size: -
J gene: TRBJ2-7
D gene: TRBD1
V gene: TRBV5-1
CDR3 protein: CASSLGDSLVSYEQYF
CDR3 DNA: TGCGCCAGCAGCCTGGGGGACAGCCTTGTTTCCTACGAGCAGTACTTC

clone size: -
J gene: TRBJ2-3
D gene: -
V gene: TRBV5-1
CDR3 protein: CASSSTGTSPDTQYF
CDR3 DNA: TGCGCCAGCAGCTCCACAGGAACTAGCCCAGATACGCAGTATTTT

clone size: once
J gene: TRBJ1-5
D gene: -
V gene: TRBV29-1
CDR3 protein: CSVGEINQPQHF
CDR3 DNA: TGCAGCGTTGGGGAGATTAATCAGCCCCAGCATTTT

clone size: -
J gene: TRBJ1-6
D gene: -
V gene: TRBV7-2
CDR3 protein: CASSLDTISPLHF
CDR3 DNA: TGTGCCAGCAGCTTAGACACGATTTCACCCCTCCACTTT

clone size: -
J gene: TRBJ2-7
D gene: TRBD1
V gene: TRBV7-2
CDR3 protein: CASSPLHRGSEQYF
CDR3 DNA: TGTGCCAGCAGCCCACTCCACAGGGGTAGCGAGCAGTACTTC

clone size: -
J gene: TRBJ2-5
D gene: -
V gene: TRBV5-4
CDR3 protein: CASSLPNEETQYF
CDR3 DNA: TGTGCCAGCAGCTTGCCAAACGAAGAGACCCAGTACTTC

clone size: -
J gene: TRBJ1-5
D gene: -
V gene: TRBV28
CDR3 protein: CALSGSTLNQPQHF
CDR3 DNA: TGTGCCCTTTCCGGGTCGACCTTGAATCAGCCCCAGCATTTT

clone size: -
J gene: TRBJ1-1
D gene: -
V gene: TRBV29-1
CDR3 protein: CSVIGRENTEAFF
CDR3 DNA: TGCAGCGTTATAGGGAGAGAGAACACTGAAGCTTTCTTT

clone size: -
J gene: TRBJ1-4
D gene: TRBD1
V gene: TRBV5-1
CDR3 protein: CASSRDRGLEKLFF
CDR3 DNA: TGCGCCAGCAGCCGCGACAGGGGACTTGAAAAACTGTTTTTT

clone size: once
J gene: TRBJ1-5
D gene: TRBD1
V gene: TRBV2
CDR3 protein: CASSEGTGYEQPQHF
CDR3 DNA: TGTGCCAGCAGCGAGGGGACAGGGTATGAGCAGCCCCAGCATTTT

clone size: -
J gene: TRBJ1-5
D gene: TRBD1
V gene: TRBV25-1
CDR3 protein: CASSEQGADQPQHF
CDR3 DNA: TGTGCCAGCAGTGAACAGGGGGCCGACCAGCCCCAGCATTTT

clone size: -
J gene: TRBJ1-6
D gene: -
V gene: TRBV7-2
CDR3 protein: CASSLGLSSPLHF
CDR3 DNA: TGTGCCAGCAGCTTAGGGTTATCCTCACCCCTCCACTTT

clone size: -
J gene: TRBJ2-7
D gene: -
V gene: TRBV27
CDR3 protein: CASKTQGVGEQYF
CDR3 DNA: TGTGCCAGCAAAACCCAGGGCGTGGGCGAGCAGTACTTC

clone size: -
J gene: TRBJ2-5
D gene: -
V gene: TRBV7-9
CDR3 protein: CASSSGTGPRYTQYF
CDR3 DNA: TGTGCCAGCAGTTCCGGGACGGGTCCAAGGTATACCCAGTACTTC

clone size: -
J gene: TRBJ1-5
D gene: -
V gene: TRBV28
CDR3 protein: CASSLLDRSNQPQHF
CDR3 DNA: TGTGCCAGCAGTTTATTGGACAGAAGCAATCAGCCCCAGCATTTT

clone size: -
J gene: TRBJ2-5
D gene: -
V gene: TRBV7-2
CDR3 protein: CASSPGLQTQYF
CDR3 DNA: TGTGCCAGCAGCCCAGGGCTACAGACCCAGTACTTC

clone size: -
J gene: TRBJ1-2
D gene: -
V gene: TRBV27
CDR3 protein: CASSGGTALGYTF
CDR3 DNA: TGTGCCAGCAGTGGAGGGACGGCTCTTGGCTACACCTTC

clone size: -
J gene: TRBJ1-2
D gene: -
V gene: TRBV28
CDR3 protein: CASSAPGFQDSYGYTF
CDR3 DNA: TGTGCCAGCAGTGCGCCGGGATTCCAGGACTCCTATGGCTACACCTTC

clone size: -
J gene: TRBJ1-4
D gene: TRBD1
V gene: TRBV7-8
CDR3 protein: CASSLEGTANEKLFF
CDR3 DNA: TGTGCCAGCAGCTTAGAAGGGACAGCTAATGAAAAACTGTTTTTT

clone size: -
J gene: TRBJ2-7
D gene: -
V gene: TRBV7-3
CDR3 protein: CASSLSKSGEQYF
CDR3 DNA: TGTGCCAGCAGCTTAAGTAAGAGTGGGGAGCAGTACTTC

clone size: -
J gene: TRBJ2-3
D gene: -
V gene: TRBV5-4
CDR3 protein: CASSQLIGVSSTDTQYF
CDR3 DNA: TGTGCCAGCAGCCAACTCATTGGGGTGTCGAGCACAGATACGCAGTATTTT

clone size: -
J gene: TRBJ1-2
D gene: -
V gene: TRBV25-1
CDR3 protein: CASSEPDRAYGYTF
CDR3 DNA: TGTGCCAGCAGTGAACCGGACAGAGCGTATGGCTACACCTTC

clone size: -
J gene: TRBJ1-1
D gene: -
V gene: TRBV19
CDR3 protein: CASPNEMNTEAFF
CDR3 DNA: TGTGCCAGCCCTAACGAAATGAACACTGAAGCTTTCTTT

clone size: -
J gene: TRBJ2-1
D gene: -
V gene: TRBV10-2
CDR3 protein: CASSVPRTPGSEQFF
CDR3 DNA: TGCGCCAGCAGTGTCCCTAGGACGCCGGGGAGTGAGCAGTTCTTC

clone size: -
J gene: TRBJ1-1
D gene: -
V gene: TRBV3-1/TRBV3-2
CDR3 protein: CASSQRPGSTEAFF
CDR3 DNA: TGTGCCAGCAGCCAGAGGCCGGGTAGCACTGAAGCTTTCTTT

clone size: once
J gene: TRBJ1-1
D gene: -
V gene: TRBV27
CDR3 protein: CASSTGMLNTEAFF
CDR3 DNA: TGTGCCAGCAGTACAGGGATGTTGAACACTGAAGCTTTCTTT

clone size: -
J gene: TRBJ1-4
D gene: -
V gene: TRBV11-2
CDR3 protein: CASSLDPSTEKLFF
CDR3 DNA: TGTGCCAGCAGCTTAGATCCGTCGACAGAAAAACTGTTTTTT

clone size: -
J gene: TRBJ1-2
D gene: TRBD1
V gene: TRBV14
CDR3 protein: CASSQQGAGYGYTF
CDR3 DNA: TGTGCCAGCAGCCAACAGGGGGCGGGTTATGGCTACACCTTC

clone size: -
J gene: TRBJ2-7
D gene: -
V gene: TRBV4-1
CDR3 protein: CASSPHGAGTYEQYF
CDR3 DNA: TGCGCCAGCAGCCCTCATGGGGCGGGAACCTACGAGCAGTACTTC

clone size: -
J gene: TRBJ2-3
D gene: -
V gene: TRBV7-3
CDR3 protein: CASRFRGGGQPTDTQYF
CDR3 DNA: TGTGCCAGCAGGTTTCGCGGCGGGGGCCAACCCACAGATACGCAGTATTTT

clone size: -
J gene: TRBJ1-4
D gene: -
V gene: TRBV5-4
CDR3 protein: CASSGREGSNEKLFF
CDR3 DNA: TGTGCCAGCAGCGGACGCGAGGGGAGTAATGAAAAACTGTTTTTT